These 20 T cell receptor beta chains were all obtained from the same sample, sequenced in a study of Graves' ophthalmopathy and Graves' hyperthyroidism. Investigators amplified TCR beta CDR3 regions from RNA transcripts. HTBI-primed first-round RT-PCR preceded second-round multiplex PCR. TCRdb re-derived calls from the multiplex PCR reads in MiXCR, one entry per CDR3 protein. The data contain over a million distinct CDR3 sequences, roughly two fifths of them seen just once; the ten biggest clones take up approximately 12%. Input material: peripheral blood or thyroid tissue (not recorded which). These receptors all stem from an adult man with Graves' hyperthyroidism.

This clonotype was counted ten times or more. The V and J genes are TRBV10-3 and TRBJ1-6, with D hard to call. The CDR3 consists of 13 residues. The germline V gene has CDR1 ENHRY and CDR2 SYGVKD. V lost 4 bases and J lost 7, with 8 bases in between. CDR3 in amino acids: CAISGIPNSPLHF. As DNA, the CDR3 is TGTGCCATCAGTGGCATACCCAATTCACCCCTCCACTTT.

This clonotype was counted many times. The chain combines TRBV15 with TRBJ1-3; tentatively, D is TRBD1 (5 bases). The germline CDR1 and CDR2 sequences are LNHNV and YYDKDF (reference sequence). Trimming removed 6 bases from V and 4 bases from J, with 16 bases in between. There are 15 residues in the CDR3. CDR3 in amino acids: CATSPPGRSGNTIYF. CDR3 nucleotide sequence: TGTGCCACCAGTCCCCCGGGGCGGTCCGGAAACACCATATATTTT.

This clonotype was counted a few times. The chain joins TRBV10-3 to TRBJ2-2, with D maybe TRBD1 (5 bases). V was trimmed by 10 bases and J by 4 bases, leaving 13 bases between them. The CDR3 has 13 amino acids. Per germline, CDR1 ENHRY and CDR2 SYGVKD. The CDR3 here is CASRAVSTGELFF. CDR3 nucleotide sequence: TGTGCCAGCAGGGCAGTCTCCACCGGGGAGCTGTTTTTT.

This clonotype was counted many times. The chain uses TRBV10-3 and TRBJ2-2; D not resolved. The V gene lost 3 bases and the J gene lost 0 bases, with 17 bases spanning the gap. The CDR3 has 18 amino acids. CDR1 and CDR2 (germline): ENHRY, SYGVKD. This CDR3 reads CAISDNWIVGSNTGELFF. CDR3 in DNA: TGTGCCATCAGTGATAATTGGATCGTGGGTTCGAACACCGGGGAGCTGTTTTTT.

This clonotype has a handful of counts. The chain recombines TRBV7-9 with TRBJ2-7, with D possibly being TRBD1 (5 bases). This CDR3 is built from 13 residues. Trimming took 6 bases from V and 2 from J, leaving 11 bases between them. Germline V gene sequence: CDR1 SEHNR, CDR2 FQNEAQ (reference sequence). DNA for the CDR3: TGTGCCAGCAGTCCCAGGGTTGCCTACGAGCAGTACTTC. Its protein is CASSPRVAYEQYF.

There are many counts of this clonotype. The genes are TRBV7-9 and TRBJ2-7, with D perhaps TRBD2 (6 bases). The CDR3 has 16 amino acids. V was clipped by 6 bases and J by 5 bases, with 23 bases between them. Germline V CDR1 and CDR2: SEHNR, FQNEAQ (reference sequence). In DNA, the CDR3 is TGTGCCAGCAGGCTTTGGCCCTCGGGACTGGCAGACGAGCAGTACTTC. Translating it yields CASRLWPSGLADEQYF.

The chain carries TRBV12-3 or TRBV12-4 and TRBJ2-5; 16 bases line up with TRBD2. This CDR3 has 17 amino acids. In DNA, the CDR3 is TGTGCTAGTGCCCCGGGACTAGCGGGAGGGAAACAAGAGACCCAGTACTTC. Translation: CASAPGLAGGKQETQYF.

This clonotype was picked up a small number of times. The chain employs TRBV7-8 and TRBJ2-2, with a weak D call TRBD1 (6 bases). CDR1 SGHVS and CDR2 FQNEAQ come from the germline V gene. The V and J ends lost 6 bases and 7 bases respectively, with 12 bases between them. The CDR3 totals 13 residues. CDR3 in amino acids: CASRLRGGGELFF. CDR3 in DNA: TGTGCCAGCAGGCTCAGGGGTGGCGGGGAGCTGTTTTTT.

The chain carries TRBV7-9 and TRBJ2-5; D might be TRBD1 (5 bases). The germline V gene has CDR1 SEHNR and CDR2 FQNEAQ (reference sequence). Trimming removed 5 bases from V and 11 bases from J, with 18 bases in between. The CDR3 is 13 amino acids. CDR3 bases: TGTGCCAGCAGCGACAACTCAAGGGGTGAGCAGTACTTC. This encodes CASSDNSRGEQYF.

This clonotype was observed a handful of times. The V and J genes are TRBV19 and TRBJ1-2; D is ambiguous. Trimming pared 5 bases from V and 4 bases from J, leaving 5 bases between. Germline values: CDR1 LNHDA, CDR2 SQIVND (reference sequence). CDR3 length equals 11 residues. In DNA, the CDR3 is TGTGCCAGTAGTCTCGCCTATGGCTACACCTTC. Translating it yields CASSLAYGYTF.

This clonotype came up many times. The chain is built from TRBV7-8 and TRBJ1-1; D uncertain. Germline loops: CDR1 SGHVS, CDR2 FQNEAQ. This CDR3 is 9 amino acids long. V gave up 3 bases and J gave up 7 bases, with 0 bases separating them. As DNA, the CDR3 is TGTGCCAGCAGCTTTGAAGCTTTCTTT. Translated: CASSFEAFF.

This clonotype has a handful of counts. This rearrangement joins TRBV6-6 to TRBJ1-2; TRBD1 is a possible D gene (6 bases). The germline gives CDR1 MNHNY, CDR2 SVGAGI (reference sequence). V shed 0 bases and J shed 3 bases, with 8 bases lying between them. This CDR3 spans 14 amino acids. The CDR3 sequence is CASSYSSGDYGYTF. CDR3 sequence (DNA): TGTGCCAGCAGTTACTCGTCAGGGGACTATGGCTACACCTTC.

The chain couples TRBV7-2 to TRBJ2-5; weak D call: TRBD1 (5 bases). Trimming removed 5 bases from V and 5 bases from J, with 18 bases in between. Germline values: CDR1 SGHTA, CDR2 FQGNSA. This CDR3 contains 15 residues. This chain's CDR3 is CASSQDPGRDETQYF. CDR3 nucleotides: TGTGCCAGCAGCCAAGATCCCGGCAGGGATGAGACCCAGTACTTC.

The V and J genes are TRBV11-1 and TRBJ2-5; 7 nucleotides line up with TRBD2. This CDR3 contains 14 residues. Per the germline V gene, CDR1 is SGHAT and CDR2 is FQDESV (reference sequence). Losses at the gene ends were 3 bases for V and 9 bases for J; bases not matched to a gene: 10. CDR3 sequence reads: CASSLGGHNQPQYF. CDR3 sequence (DNA): TGTGCCAGCAGCTTGGGAGGGCACAATCAGCCCCAGTACTTC. Supplemented by reference TRBV11-1 and TRBJ2-5, the full variable domain reads EAEVAQSPRYKITEKSQAVAFWCDPISGHATLYWYRQILGQGPELLVQFQDESVVDDSQLPKDRFSAERLKGVDSTLKIQPAELGDSAMYLCASSLGGHNQPQYFGPGTRLLVL.

The sample holds a few counts of this clonotype. The V call is TRBV20-1, the J call TRBJ1-2; D unresolved. CDR1 and CDR2 from the germline V gene are DFQATT and SNEGSKA (reference sequence). The V end was cut by 0 bases, the J end by 5 bases, with 16 bases between. The CDR3 covers 15 residues. The CDR3 sequence: CSARDLGGREYGYTF. The CDR3 nucleotides are TGCAGTGCTAGAGATCTTGGAGGGCGGGAGTATGGCTACACCTTC.

The chain links TRBV6-2 or TRBV6-3 to TRBJ2-7; 11 positions match TRBD1. This CDR3 is built from 17 residues. With 6 bases clipped from V and 3 bases from J, the junction kept 13 bases outside the gene matches. Germline lookup yields CDR1 MNHEY and CDR2 SVGEGT. CDR3: CASRTTGTGGNRYEQYF. CDR3 in DNA: TGTGCCAGCAGAACGACGGGGACAGGGGGTAACCGCTACGAGCAGTACTTC.

This clonotype was observed once. J is TRBJ2-7 and V is TRBV7-2; 9 bases align to TRBD2. Germline CDR1 SGHTA, CDR2 FQGNSA. This CDR3 region has 14 residues. Trimming removed 1 base from V and 6 bases from J; junction bases left unmatched: 4. The DNA for the CDR3 is TGTGCCAGCAGCTTAGTAGCGGGGGCAACCGAGCAGTACTTC. It specifies CASSLVAGATEQYF.

The J gene is TRBJ1-1, the V gene TRBV15, with D uncertain. Trimming stripped 3 bases from V and 4 bases from J, with 12 bases between. CDR3 length: 14 amino acids. Looked up from germline, CDR1 is LNHNV and CDR2 is YYDKDF (reference sequence). The CDR3 sequence is CATSSERETTEAFF. The CDR3 coding sequence is TGTGCCACCAGCAGTGAAAGGGAGACCACTGAAGCTTTCTTT.

This clonotype has ten or more counts. The chain uses TRBV2 and TRBJ1-5, with D unclear. Trimming shortened V by 6 bases and J by 1 base, and 7 bases separated the two germline ends. Germline V gene sequence: CDR1 SNHLY, CDR2 FYNNEI. This CDR3 comprises 13 residues. The CDR3 nucleotides are TGTGCCAGCAGGGGATGGAGCAATCAGCCCCAGCATTTT. This translates into CASRGWSNQPQHF.

The sample holds many counts of this clonotype. The chain has TRBV29-1 and TRBJ1-1; D is unresolved. Trimming shortened V by 6 bases and J by 3 bases, and 11 bases separated the two germline ends. CDR3 length: 12 residues. Germline CDR1 and CDR2: SQVTM and ANQGSEA. CDR3 sequence reads: CSVTSRDTEAFF. DNA of the CDR3: TGCAGCGTGACTAGTCGGGACACTGAAGCTTTCTTT.